The 21 T cell receptor beta chains below all came from one sample that was sequenced in a study of T cell responses to AZD1222 COVID-19 vaccine. Clones were read by immunoSEQ multiplex PCR, and TCRdb kept only the in-frame ones, dropping some. This table has around 120,000 clones, around 84% appearing once. The material sequenced was peripheral blood, taken 28 days after the second AZD1222 dose. The receptors stem from an adult who received the AZD1222 COVID-19 vaccine.

The chain employs TRBV9 and TRBJ1-1; TRBD1 might be the D (6 bases). V shed 0 bases and J shed 1 base, with 16 bases lying between them. CDR3 size: 17 residues. Germline V gene sequence: CDR1 SGDLS, CDR2 YYNGEE. CDR3 protein: CASSVEMVGAGNTEAFF. DNA of the CDR3: TGTGCCAGCAGCGTAGAAATGGTGGGGGCGGGGAACACTGAAGCTTTCTTT. Looking up the rest from reference TRBV9 and TRBJ1-1 gives the full variable domain: DSGVTQTPKHLITATGQRVTLRCSPRSGDLSVYWYQQSLDQGLQFLIQYYNGEERAKGNILERFSAQQFPDLHSELNLSSLELGDSALYFCASSVEMVGAGNTEAFFGQGTRLTVV.

CDR3 nucleotide sequence: TGTGCCAGCAGCCAGGGGAAGAACACTGAAGCTTTCTTT. Amino acids: CASSQGKNTEAFF. V usage is TRBV28 and J usage is TRBJ1-1; D is perhaps TRBD1 (6 bases). V was cut by 6 bases and J by 1 base, with 9 bases left in between. Per germline, CDR1 MDHEN and CDR2 SYDVKM. This CDR3 is built from 13 residues.

CDR3 in DNA: TGTGCCAGCAGTTACGAGGGGGCCGGTTACGAGCAGTACTTC. It translates to CASSYEGAGYEQYF. V and J are TRBV6-6 and TRBJ2-7, with 7 bases that match TRBD1. The CDR3 runs 14 residues. Trimming cost V 2 bases and J 4 bases; bases outside gene matches: 5. In germline, CDR1 is MNHNY, CDR2 SVGAGI (reference sequence).

The chain combines TRBV28 with TRBJ2-1; D tentatively fits TRBD1 or TRBD2 (5 bases each). Trimming pared 6 bases from V and 0 bases from J, leaving 12 bases between. The CDR3 has 15 residues. Germline V CDR1 and CDR2: MDHEN, SYDVKM. The CDR3 reads CASSKGPSSYNEQFF. CDR3 DNA sequence: TGTGCCAGCAGCAAGGGACCCAGCTCCTACAATGAGCAGTTCTTC.

This clone has more than one count but fewer than ten. The gene calls are TRBV28 and TRBJ2-2; 9 positions match TRBD1. Germline CDR1 and CDR2: MDHEN and SYDVKM. The CDR3 extends over 15 amino acids. The V segment lost 6 bases and the J segment 6 bases; nucleotides outside the gene matches: 8. The CDR3 protein is CASRDGDRESGELFF. The CDR3, as DNA: TGTGCCAGCAGAGACGGGGACAGGGAGTCCGGGGAGCTGTTTTTT.

The rearrangement joins TRBV4-1 to TRBJ2-7; no definite D call. CDR1 and CDR2 from the germline V gene are MGHRA and YSYEKL. This CDR3 comprises 14 residues. V lost 1 base, J lost 3 bases, and 10 bases lay in between. The CDR3 nucleotides are TGCGCCAGCAGCCAAGGGCCTACCCACTACGAGCAGTACTTC. Its protein product is CASSQGPTHYEQYF.

This clone has more than one count but fewer than ten. The chain employs TRBV10-2 and TRBJ1-1; D is uncertain. V lost 6 bases and J 0 bases, leaving 8 bases between the germline ends. The germline V gene has CDR1 WSHSY and CDR2 SAAADI. The CDR3 totals 13 residues. The CDR3 DNA sequence: TGCGCCAGCAGCATTCGGTTGAACACTGAAGCTTTCTTT. Translating gives CASSIRLNTEAFF.

The rearrangement joins TRBV3-1 (or the pseudogene TRBV3-2) to TRBJ2-2; no clear D gene. The V gene's germline CDR1 is LGHDT and CDR2 YNNKEL (reference sequence). The CDR3 covers 14 residues. V was pared by 3 bases and J by 5 bases, with 10 bases between. CDR3 sequence (DNA): TGTGCCAGCAGCCACGGTGTAAGGACCGGGGAGCTGTTTTTT. This encodes CASSHGVRTGELFF.

This clone is labeled as medium-sized. The CDR3, as DNA: TGTGCCAGCAGCCCGGTCACCGACAGGGTGAACACTGAAGCTTTCTTT. Translating it yields CASSPVTDRVNTEAFF. The chain carries TRBV3-1 (or the pseudogene TRBV3-2) and TRBJ1-1; 7 bases are a match to TRBD1. CDR1 LGHDT and CDR2 YNNKEL come from the germline V gene (reference sequence). With 4 bases clipped from V and 0 bases from J, the junction kept 8 bases outside the gene matches. The CDR3 runs 16 residues.

This clone was detected a few times. In DNA form, the CDR3 reads TGTGCCAGCAGGGCGGGACACCAAAACACCGGGGAGCTGTTTTTT. The encoded protein is CASRAGHQNTGELFF. V gene TRBV7-3 combines with J gene TRBJ2-2; D could derive from TRBD1 or TRBD2 (6 bases each). V was cut by 6 bases and J by 2 bases, with 13 bases left in between. The CDR3 loop spans 15 amino acids. CDR1 is SGHTA, CDR2 FQGTGA, per germline.

V usage is TRBV27 and J usage is TRBJ1-3; 12 bases align to TRBD1. The CDR3 is 17 amino acids. Trimming removed 8 bases from V and 1 base from J; junction bases left unmatched: 9. Germline-derived CDR1 and CDR2 are MNHEY and SMNVEV (reference sequence). CDR3 protein: CASGYRDRGPSGNTIYF. The CDR3 DNA follows: TGTGCCAGCGGTTACCGGGACAGGGGGCCATCTGGAAACACCATATATTTT.

The V gene is TRBV18, the J gene TRBJ2-6, with D possibly matching TRBD2 (5 bases). Germline values: CDR1 KGHSH, CDR2 LQKENI. V gave up 6 bases and J gave up 0 bases, with 18 bases separating them. This CDR3 is built from 18 residues. The DNA of the CDR3 is TGTGCCAGCTCGCCAAGTGGAGGCGTCCACTCTGGGGCCAACGTCCTGACTTTC. Translating gives CASSPSGGVHSGANVLTF.

V and J are TRBV6-5 and TRBJ1-2, with 10 positions matching TRBD1. The V gene end was trimmed by 6 bases and the J gene end by 8 bases; junction bases not matched to a gene: 9. The CDR3 extends over 14 amino acids. CDR1 and CDR2 (germline): MNHEY, SVGAGI. The CDR3 DNA reads TGTGCCAGCAGGCGACAGGGGGCGCCGGGAGGCTACACCTTC. Translation gives CASRRQGAPGGYTF.

The chain has TRBV2 and TRBJ1-3; no reliable D call. V was trimmed by 3 bases and J by 1 base, leaving 7 bases between them. The CDR3 sequence is 14 residues long. Germline-derived CDR1 and CDR2 are SNHLY and FYNNEI. The CDR3: CASSESPSGNTIYF. In DNA, the CDR3 is TGTGCCAGCAGTGAGTCCCCTTCTGGAAACACCATATATTTT.

This chain uses TRBV5-4 with TRBJ2-1; weak D call: TRBD2 (6 bases). This CDR3 has 14 residues. The germline V gene has CDR1 SGHNT and CDR2 YYREEE (reference sequence). The V and J ends lost 7 bases and 4 bases respectively, with 15 bases between them. The CDR3 reads CASGLNGGYNEQFF. The CDR3 DNA reads TGTGCCAGCGGATTAAACGGGGGATACAATGAGCAGTTCTTC.

V gene TRBV29-1 combines with J gene TRBJ2-1; a possible D gene is TRBD1 (6 bases). Germline V gene lookup returns CDR1 SQVTM and CDR2 ANQGSEA. V lost 3 bases, J lost 5 bases, and 11 bases lay in between. CDR3 length: 13 amino acids. This CDR3 reads CSVEWDTHNEQFF. In DNA, the CDR3 is TGCAGCGTTGAGTGGGACACTCACAATGAGCAGTTCTTC.

The V gene is TRBV28, the J gene TRBJ1-2; TRBD1 matches 8 bases. CDR1 is MDHEN, CDR2 SYDVKM, per germline. This CDR3 contains 14 residues. The J segment lost 2 bases and the V segment lost 5 bases, leaving 4 bases of the junction unmatched. CDR3 nucleotides: TGTGCCAGCAGTCCCGGGGACAGGAACTATGGCTACACCTTC. Amino acids: CASSPGDRNYGYTF.

The genes are TRBV6-5 and TRBJ1-5; D is undetermined. The V end lost 2 bases, the J end lost 5 bases, and 7 bases lay between the germline ends. Germline V lookup: CDR1 MNHEY, CDR2 SVGAGI. This CDR3 region has 13 residues. This CDR3 is CASSYLPDQPQHF. CDR3 nucleotides: TGTGCCAGCAGTTACCTCCCGGATCAGCCCCAGCATTTT.

The chain has TRBV5-1 and TRBJ2-7; TRBD2 matches 9 bases. CDR1 is SGHRS, CDR2 YFSETQ, per germline. This CDR3 region has 15 residues. J gave up 2 bases and V 7 bases, and 10 bases lay outside the gene matches. In DNA, the CDR3 is TGCGCCAGCCGTTTAGCGGGAGAGGGACCCTACGAGCAGTACTTC. The encoded protein is CASRLAGEGPYEQYF.

V usage is TRBV4-1 and J usage is TRBJ2-1; D ambiguous. V was cut by 1 base and J by 7 bases, with 5 bases left in between. The CDR3 totals 12 residues. Per germline, CDR1 MGHRA and CDR2 YSYEKL. CDR3 nucleotide sequence: TGCGCCAGCAGCCAAGGACGGAATGAGCAGTTCTTC. Protein: CASSQGRNEQFF.

The rearrangement links TRBV19 to TRBJ2-3, with D tentatively TRBD2 (5 bases). Per the germline V gene, CDR1 is LNHDA and CDR2 is SQIVND (reference sequence). Trimming took 6 bases from V and 5 from J, leaving 18 bases between them. This CDR3 contains 15 residues. This chain's CDR3 is CASSNGGVVRDTQYF. The CDR3 bases are TGTGCCAGTAGCAACGGAGGCGTAGTACGAGATACGCAGTATTTT.